This TCR beta chain comes out of a study of beta chain features in type 1 diabetes. Study-wide results and caveats: In all four CD4+ subsets, TCRB CDR3 length was significantly, moderately reduced in type 1 diabetes.

This CDR3 contains 15 residues. From germline, CDR1 is SGHAT and CDR2 FQDESV (reference sequence). The ends lost 6 bases at V and 2 bases at J; junction bases unmatched: 6. In its sample, this clone was seen a few times. Its antigen is currently unknown. Reverse transcription of all isolated RNA meant that expressed TCRB transcripts were sequenced. The method was immunoSEQ multiplex PCR; TCRdb's version includes in-frame clones alone and lacks a portion of them. The sample lists about 53,000 clones, 63% occurring once. Central memory, naive, regulatory and stem cell-like memory CD4+ cells were sorted by CD45RO/CCR7/CD25/CD127/CD95/CD27.

The sequence was collected from a woman aged 25-40 years with type 1 diabetes. Material: stem cell memory CD4+ T cells from blood. This chain links TRBV11-1 with TRBJ2-1, with 8 bases identical to TRBD1. The DNA for the CDR3 is TGTGCCAGCAGTCACGGACAGGGCGCCTACAATGAGCAGTTCTTC. It translates to CASSHGQGAYNEQFF.